These T cell receptor beta chains were read from a single sample in a study of T cells after yellow fever vaccination. MiXCR, applied by TCRdb to the 5' RACE reads, yields one record per CDR3 protein. Of approximately 300,000 distinct CDR3 sequences in the sample, around 6.8% are singletons; the top ten hold 15% to 20%. Sequenced material: PBMCs, taken more than 40 days after the first yellow fever vaccination. All receptors come from a man aged 18 to 30 who received the YFV17D yellow fever vaccine. CDR3s include the opening cysteine and the closing phenylalanine or tryptophan. A D gene is named only where the DNA matches it firmly. Clone size is given for some rows only: seen once, a few or many times, or a class if the clone is expanded.

j_gene: TRBJ1-1
d_gene: -
v_gene: TRBV19
abundance: few
CDR3aa: CASSTSRGTEAFF
CDR3nt: TGTGCCAGTAGTACCTCCAGGGGTACTGAAGCTTTCTTT

j_gene: TRBJ2-4
d_gene: TRBD1
v_gene: TRBV4-2
abundance: many
CDR3aa: CASSQGTGVYIQYF
CDR3nt: TGTGCCAGCAGCCAAGGGACAGGCGTATACATTCAGTACTTC

j_gene: TRBJ2-2
d_gene: -
v_gene: TRBV4-2
abundance: many
CDR3aa: CASSQERTGELFF
CDR3nt: TGTGCCAGCAGCCAAGAACGAACCGGGGAGCTGTTTTTT

j_gene: TRBJ1-2
d_gene: TRBD1
v_gene: TRBV9
abundance: few
CDR3aa: CASSATGINYGYTF
CDR3nt: TGTGCCAGCAGCGCGACAGGGATTAACTATGGCTACACCTTC

j_gene: TRBJ2-3
d_gene: -
v_gene: TRBV7-9
abundance: many
CDR3aa: CASSLSEVDTQYF
CDR3nt: TGTGCCAGCAGCTTATCAGAGGTGGATACGCAGTATTTT

j_gene: TRBJ1-2
d_gene: TRBD1
v_gene: TRBV7-2
abundance: -
CDR3aa: CASSPGTGTKYGYTF
CDR3nt: TGTGCCAGCAGCCCCGGGACAGGGACTAAGTATGGCTACACCTTC

j_gene: TRBJ2-3
d_gene: TRBD2
v_gene: TRBV3-1
abundance: -
CDR3aa: CASSHRGGTDTQYF
CDR3nt: TGTGCCAGCAGCCATCGGGGGGGCACAGATACGCAGTATTTT

j_gene: TRBJ1-5
d_gene: -
v_gene: TRBV12-3/TRBV12-4
abundance: -
CDR3aa: CASSSRRGNQPQHF
CDR3nt: TGTGCCAGCAGTTCCCGGCGCGGCAATCAGCCCCAGCATTTT

j_gene: TRBJ2-7
d_gene: -
v_gene: TRBV20-1
abundance: many
CDR3aa: CSARGVRDHEQYF
CDR3nt: TGCAGTGCTAGGGGGGTGCGGGACCACGAGCAGTACTTC

j_gene: TRBJ2-3
d_gene: -
v_gene: TRBV4-2
abundance: -
CDR3aa: CASSQVFSTGTSTDTQYF
CDR3nt: TGTGCCAGCAGCCAAGTTTTCTCTACGGGTACTAGCACAGATACGCAGTATTTT

j_gene: TRBJ2-5
d_gene: -
v_gene: TRBV7-2
abundance: many
CDR3aa: CASSLLAPTGKQETQYF
CDR3nt: TGTGCCAGCAGCCTACTTGCCCCCACAGGGAAACAAGAGACCCAGTACTTC

j_gene: TRBJ2-1
d_gene: -
v_gene: TRBV5-1
abundance: -
CDR3aa: CASSPPPRKEQFF
CDR3nt: TGCGCCAGCAGCCCCCCCCCGCGAAAAGAGCAGTTCTTC

j_gene: TRBJ1-5
d_gene: -
v_gene: TRBV5-6
abundance: -
CDR3aa: CASSSLSFDQPQHF
CDR3nt: TGTGCCAGCAGCTCCCTCAGTTTCGATCAGCCCCAGCATTTT

j_gene: TRBJ2-3
d_gene: -
v_gene: TRBV20-1
abundance: few
CDR3aa: CSARRVNTDTQYF
CDR3nt: TGCAGTGCTAGGAGGGTCAACACAGATACGCAGTATTTT

j_gene: TRBJ1-2
d_gene: TRBD1
v_gene: TRBV5-6
abundance: few
CDR3aa: CASHRDSLNYGYTF
CDR3nt: TGTGCCAGCCACCGGGACAGTTTAAATTATGGCTACACCTTC

j_gene: TRBJ1-2
d_gene: -
v_gene: TRBV5-1
abundance: many
CDR3aa: CASSLMREGYTF
CDR3nt: TGCGCCAGCAGCTTGATGCGGGAGGGCTACACCTTC

j_gene: TRBJ1-2
d_gene: -
v_gene: TRBV12-3/TRBV12-4
abundance: few
CDR3aa: CASSQDDRIYGYTF
CDR3nt: TGTGCCAGCAGCCAAGATGACAGAATTTATGGCTACACCTTC

j_gene: TRBJ2-7
d_gene: -
v_gene: TRBV4-2
abundance: many
CDR3aa: CASSQEGGDSEQYF
CDR3nt: TGTGCCAGCAGCCAAGAGGGAGGAGACTCAGAGCAGTACTTC

j_gene: TRBJ2-3
d_gene: -
v_gene: TRBV2
abundance: -
CDR3aa: CASSPLTAQDTQYF
CDR3nt: TGTGCCAGCAGCCCTCTCACTGCCCAAGATACGCAGTATTTT

j_gene: TRBJ1-1
d_gene: -
v_gene: TRBV29-1
abundance: -
CDR3aa: CSVETRGGNTEAFF
CDR3nt: TGCAGCGTTGAAACCCGGGGGGGGAACACTGAAGCTTTCTTT

j_gene: TRBJ2-7
d_gene: -
v_gene: TRBV20-1
abundance: few
CDR3aa: CSARGQDSYEQYF
CDR3nt: TGCAGTGCTAGAGGCCAAGATTCCTACGAGCAGTACTTC

j_gene: TRBJ2-3
d_gene: -
v_gene: TRBV5-1
abundance: -
CDR3aa: CASTPRASGTDTQYF
CDR3nt: TGCGCCAGCACCCCGAGGGCTAGCGGCACAGATACGCAGTATTTT

j_gene: TRBJ2-2
d_gene: -
v_gene: TRBV12-3/TRBV12-4
abundance: few
CDR3aa: CASLLSANTGELFF
CDR3nt: TGTGCCAGCCTGCTGTCTGCGAACACCGGGGAGCTGTTTTTT

j_gene: TRBJ1-2
d_gene: TRBD1
v_gene: TRBV5-1
abundance: few
CDR3aa: CASSFEFWDRRNYGYTF
CDR3nt: TGCGCCAGCAGCTTTGAGTTTTGGGACAGGCGGAACTATGGCTACACCTTC

j_gene: TRBJ1-1
d_gene: -
v_gene: TRBV12-3/TRBV12-4
abundance: -
CDR3aa: CASSLDRGGNTEAFF
CDR3nt: TGTGCCAGCAGTTTGGACAGAGGGGGGAACACTGAAGCTTTCTTT

j_gene: TRBJ2-7
d_gene: -
v_gene: TRBV23-1
abundance: -
CDR3aa: CASPEGVHEQYF
CDR3nt: TGCGCCAGTCCCGAAGGGGTCCACGAGCAGTACTTC

j_gene: TRBJ1-2
d_gene: -
v_gene: TRBV7-8
abundance: few
CDR3aa: CASTGGGWNYGYTF
CDR3nt: TGTGCCAGCACCGGGGGTGGATGGAACTATGGCTACACCTTC

j_gene: TRBJ2-3
d_gene: TRBD2
v_gene: TRBV4-3
abundance: -
CDR3aa: CASSPGAGGRVADTQYF
CDR3nt: TGCGCCAGCAGCCCAGGTGCGGGGGGCCGGGTCGCAGATACGCAGTATTTT